This T cell receptor beta chain stems from a study of blood T cell repertoires in COVID-19. CDR1 is SQVTM and CDR2 is ANQGSEA in the germline V gene. The CDR3 extends over 14 amino acids. V was cut by 5 bases and J by 3 bases, with 16 bases left in between. Profiled with immunoSEQ multiplex PCR; TCRdb holds only in-frame clones, not every one. The table lists around 370,000 clones, around nine tenths of them singletons. The receptor was isolated from a woman aged 18-29 years who had recovered from COVID-19. Material for sequencing was PBMCs or T cells enriched from blood (not recorded which). The genes are TRBV29-1 and TRBJ1-2; no clear D gene. In DNA, the CDR3 is TGCAGCGTTTCAATATATTCCGGGGACTATGGCTACACCTTC. Its protein product is CSVSIYSGDYGYTF.